This T cell receptor beta chain was recovered during a study of CD8 T cells in ankylosing spondylitis. It was by quantitative 5'-RACE with molecular barcodes that TCR beta libraries were made. TCRdb re-analysed the 5' RACE reads in MiXCR, keeping a single row per CDR3 protein. The repertoire holds about 160,000 distinct CDR3 sequences, with 9.8% as singletons. The study's findings and limits: Enrichment of disease-linked clones was reportedly significant in matched ankylosing spondylitis synovial fluid. Disease-associated clones were CD8+ and fairly uncommon in peripheral blood. What appeared characteristic of ankylosing spondylitis blood was a TCR beta motif of several highly homologous variants.

About this clonotype: The antigen remains unidentified.

Looked up from germline, CDR1 is LGHNA and CDR2 is YNFKEQ. The CDR3 runs 14 residues. V lost 0 bases, J lost 10 bases, and 13 bases lay in between. The receptor was isolated from a female donor with ankylosing spondylitis or in good health (not recorded which). V and J are TRBV4-2 and TRBJ1-5; TRBD1 might be the D (5 bases). The sequencing sample was made of blood, either unsorted or a sorted T cell fraction (not recorded which). DNA of the CDR3: TGTGCCAGCAGCCAAGATCACAGGACATTTCCCCAGCATTTT. Translation gives CASSQDHRTFPQHF.